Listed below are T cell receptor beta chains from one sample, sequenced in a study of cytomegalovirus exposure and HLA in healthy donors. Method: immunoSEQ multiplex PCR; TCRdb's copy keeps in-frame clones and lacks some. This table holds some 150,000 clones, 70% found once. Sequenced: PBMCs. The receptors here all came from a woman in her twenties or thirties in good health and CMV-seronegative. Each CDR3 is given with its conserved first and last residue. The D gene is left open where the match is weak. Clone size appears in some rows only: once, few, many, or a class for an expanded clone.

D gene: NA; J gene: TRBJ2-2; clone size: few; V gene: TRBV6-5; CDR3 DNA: TGTGCCAGCAGTACCCAGGGGAACACCGGGGAGCTGTTTTTT; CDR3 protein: CASSTQGNTGELFF
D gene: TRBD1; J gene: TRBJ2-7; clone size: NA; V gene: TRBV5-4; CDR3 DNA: TGTGCCAGCAGCTTGGCGGGACAGAACTACGAGCAGTACTTC; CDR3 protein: CASSLAGQNYEQYF
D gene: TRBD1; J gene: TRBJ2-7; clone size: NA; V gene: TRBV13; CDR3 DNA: TGTGCCAGCAGCTCGACAGGGGCCCCCTACGAGCAGTACTTC; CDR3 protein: CASSSTGAPYEQYF
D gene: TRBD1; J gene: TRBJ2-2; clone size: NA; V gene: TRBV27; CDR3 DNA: TGTGCCAGCAGTAGCGACAGGGGGCGTAGGACCGGGGAGCTGTTTTTT; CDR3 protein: CASSSDRGRRTGELFF
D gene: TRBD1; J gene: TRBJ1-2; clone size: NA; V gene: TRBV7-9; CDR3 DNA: TGTGCCAGCAGTCCCTGGACAGGGGGAGACTATGGCTACACCTTC; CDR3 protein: CASSPWTGGDYGYTF
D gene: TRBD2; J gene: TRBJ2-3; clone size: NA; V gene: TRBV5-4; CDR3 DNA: TGTGCCAGCAGCTCGGGACTAGCGGGCACAGATACGCAGTATTTT; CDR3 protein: CASSSGLAGTDTQYF
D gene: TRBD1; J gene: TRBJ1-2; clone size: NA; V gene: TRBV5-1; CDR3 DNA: TGCGCCAGCAGCTTGGAGGGACAGGGTCAAAGTGGCTACACCTTC; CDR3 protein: CASSLEGQGQSGYTF
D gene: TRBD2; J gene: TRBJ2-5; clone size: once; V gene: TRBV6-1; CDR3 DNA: TGTGCCAGCAGTGAAGCTGGAGCTAGCGGGGGCCTATGGGAGACCCAGTACTTC; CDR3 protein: CASSEAGASGGLWETQYF
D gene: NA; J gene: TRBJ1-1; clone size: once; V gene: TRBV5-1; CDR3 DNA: TGCGCCAGCAGCTCGGTCGGGACTGGGAGTAGCTCGGCTTTCTTT; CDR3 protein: CASSSVGTGSSSAFF
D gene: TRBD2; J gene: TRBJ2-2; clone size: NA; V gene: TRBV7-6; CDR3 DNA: TGTGCCAGCAGCCAAATTGGGACTAGCGGGAGCACCGGGGAGCTGTTTTTT; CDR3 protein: CASSQIGTSGSTGELFF
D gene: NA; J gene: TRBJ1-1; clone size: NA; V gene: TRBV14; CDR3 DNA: TGTGCCAGCAGCCTACAGATGAACACTGAAGCTTTCTTT; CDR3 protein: CASSLQMNTEAFF
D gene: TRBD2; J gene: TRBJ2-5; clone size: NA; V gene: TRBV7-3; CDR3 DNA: TGTGCCAGCAGCTTAAGCGGGGGGCAAGAGACCCAGTACTTC; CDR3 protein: CASSLSGGQETQYF
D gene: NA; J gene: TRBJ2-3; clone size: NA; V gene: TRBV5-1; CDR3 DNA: TGCGCCAGCAGCTTCCGGGGAGATGGCACAGATACGCAGTATTTT; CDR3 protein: CASSFRGDGTDTQYF
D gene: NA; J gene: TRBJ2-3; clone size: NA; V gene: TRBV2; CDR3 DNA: TGTGCCAGCAGTGGTTCCAGAGATACGCAGTATTTT; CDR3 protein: CASSGSRDTQYF
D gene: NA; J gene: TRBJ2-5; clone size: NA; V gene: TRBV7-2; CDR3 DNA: TGTGCCAGCAGCTTAGCGAACTATGGGGAGACCCAGTACTTC; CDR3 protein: CASSLANYGETQYF
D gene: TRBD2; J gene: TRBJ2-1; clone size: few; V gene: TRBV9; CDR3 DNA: TGTGCCAGCAGCGTTTCCTCTTCTAGCGGGAAGTCCTACAATGAGCAGTTCTTC; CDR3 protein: CASSVSSSSGKSYNEQFF
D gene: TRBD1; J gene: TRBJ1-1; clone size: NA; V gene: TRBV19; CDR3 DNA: TGTGCCAGTAGTTCCCGACAGGGGGAAGAAGACACTGAAGCTTTCTTT; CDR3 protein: CASSSRQGEEDTEAFF
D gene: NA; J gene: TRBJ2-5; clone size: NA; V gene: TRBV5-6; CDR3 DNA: TGTGCCAGCAGCCCCCCCACAGTCCAAGAGACCCAGTACTTC; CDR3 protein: CASSPPTVQETQYF
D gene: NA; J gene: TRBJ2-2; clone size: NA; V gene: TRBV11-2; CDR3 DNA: TGTGCCAGCAGCCCCCCTGGGAGCGGGGAGCTGTTTTTT; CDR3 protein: CASSPPGSGELFF
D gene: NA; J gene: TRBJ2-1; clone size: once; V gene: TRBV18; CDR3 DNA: TGTGCCAGCTCACCTTGGGAGCAGGACTATTCCTACAATGAGCAGTTCTTC; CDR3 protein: CASSPWEQDYSYNEQFF
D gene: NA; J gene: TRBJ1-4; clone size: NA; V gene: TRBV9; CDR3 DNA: TGTGCCAGCAGCGTAGAGGGGGGGCATTTCGAAAAACTGTTTTTT; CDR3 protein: CASSVEGGHFEKLFF
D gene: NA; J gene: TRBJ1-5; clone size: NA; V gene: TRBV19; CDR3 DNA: TGTGCCAGTAGCCCCGGACATCATAGCAATCAGCCCCAGCATTTT; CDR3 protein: CASSPGHHSNQPQHF
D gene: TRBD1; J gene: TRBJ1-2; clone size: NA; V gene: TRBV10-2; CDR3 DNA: TGCGCCAGCAGTGCGCCGGAGGGGGCCCATGGCTACACCTTC; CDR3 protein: CASSAPEGAHGYTF
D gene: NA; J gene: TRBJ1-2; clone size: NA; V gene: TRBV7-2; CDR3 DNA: TGTGCCAGCAGCCCACAGCGGGGTAGAGATGGCTACACCTTC; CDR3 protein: CASSPQRGRDGYTF
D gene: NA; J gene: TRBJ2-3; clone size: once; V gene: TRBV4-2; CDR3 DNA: TGTGCCAGCAGCCAGGAAGGGGGGGGACTCCGACGGTCCACAGATACGCAGTATTTT; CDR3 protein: CASSQEGGGLRRSTDTQYF
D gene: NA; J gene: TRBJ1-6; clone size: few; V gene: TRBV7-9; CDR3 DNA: TGTGCCAGCAGCTCACGAGTCTCGGGGTTAAATTCACCCCTCCACTTT; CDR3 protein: CASSSRVSGLNSPLHF
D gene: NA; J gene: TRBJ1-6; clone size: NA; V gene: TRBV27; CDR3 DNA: TGTGCCAGCAGTTCTTTTACAGGGTTAGGTAATTCACCCCTCCACTTT; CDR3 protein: CASSSFTGLGNSPLHF
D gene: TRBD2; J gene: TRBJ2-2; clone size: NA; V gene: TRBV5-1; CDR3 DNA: TGCGCCAGCAGCTTGGTCAGCGGGAGGGCCAGAAACACCGGGGAGCTGTTTTTT; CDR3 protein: CASSLVSGRARNTGELFF
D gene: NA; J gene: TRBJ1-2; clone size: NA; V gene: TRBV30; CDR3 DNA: TGTGCCTGGAGGACACAGGGTGTAAACTATGGCTACACCTTC; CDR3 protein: CAWRTQGVNYGYTF
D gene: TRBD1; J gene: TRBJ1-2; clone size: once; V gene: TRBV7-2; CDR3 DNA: TGTGCCAGCAGCCTAAGGACAGGGGGGGAAGGAGGCTACACCTTC; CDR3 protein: CASSLRTGGEGGYTF
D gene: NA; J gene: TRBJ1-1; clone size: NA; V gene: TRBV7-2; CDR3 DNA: TGTGCCAGCAGCTTGAACTCCAGGGCCAAAGCTTTCTTT; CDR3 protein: CASSLNSRAKAFF
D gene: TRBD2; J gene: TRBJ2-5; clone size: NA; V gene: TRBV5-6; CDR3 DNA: TGTGCCAGCAGCTTGGGACTAGCGGGCGGTGAGACCCAGTACTTC; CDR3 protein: CASSLGLAGGETQYF
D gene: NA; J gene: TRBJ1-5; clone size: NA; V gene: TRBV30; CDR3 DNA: TGTGCCTGGAGTCTAGGGGGAGGGCAGCCCCAGCATTTT; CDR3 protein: CAWSLGGGQPQHF
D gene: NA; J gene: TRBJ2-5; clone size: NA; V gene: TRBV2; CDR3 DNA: TGTGCCAGCAGTGGTCTCGGGCAGGGCGTTGTGGAGACCCAGTACTTC; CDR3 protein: CASSGLGQGVVETQYF
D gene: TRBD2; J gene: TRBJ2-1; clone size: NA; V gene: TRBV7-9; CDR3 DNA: TGTTCCAGCAGCTCAGCGGGGGGAACTCTGGGGGAGCAGTTCTTC; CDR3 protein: CSSSSAGGTLGEQFF
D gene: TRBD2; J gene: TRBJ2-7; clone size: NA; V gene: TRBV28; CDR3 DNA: TGTGCCAGCAGTTTATATGGGTCTAGCGGGAGAAAGCAGTACTTC; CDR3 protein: CASSLYGSSGRKQYF
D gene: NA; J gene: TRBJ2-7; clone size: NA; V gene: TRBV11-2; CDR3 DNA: TGTGCCAGCAGCTTTGCCTTGGGGGCCACTTACGAGCAGTACTTC; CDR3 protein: CASSFALGATYEQYF
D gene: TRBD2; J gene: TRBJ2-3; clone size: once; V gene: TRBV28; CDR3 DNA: TGTGCCAGAGGGTCCTCGGGGGGATCAGATACGCAGTATTTT; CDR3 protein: CARGSSGGSDTQYF
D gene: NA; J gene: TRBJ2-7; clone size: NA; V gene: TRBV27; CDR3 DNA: TGTGCCAGCGCCTTGGGCCAAGGGGGGGGAGAGCAGTACTTC; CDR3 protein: CASALGQGGGEQYF
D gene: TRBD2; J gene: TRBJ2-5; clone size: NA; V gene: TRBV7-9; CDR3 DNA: TGTGCCAGCAGCTTAGGGGCGGGAGCGACCCAGTACTTC; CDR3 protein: CASSLGAGATQYF
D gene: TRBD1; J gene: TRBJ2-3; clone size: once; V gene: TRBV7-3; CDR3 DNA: TGTGCCAGCAGCACATCCGGGACAGGCGCAGATACGCAGTATTTT; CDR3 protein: CASSTSGTGADTQYF
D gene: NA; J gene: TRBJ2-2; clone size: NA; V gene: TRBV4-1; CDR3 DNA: TGCGCCAGCAGCCAAGAGGGGGGTAGCACCGGGGAGCTGTTTTTT; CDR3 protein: CASSQEGGSTGELFF
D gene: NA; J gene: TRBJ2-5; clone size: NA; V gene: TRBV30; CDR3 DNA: TGTGCCTGGAGTTGGGCAGAAGAGACCCAGTACTTC; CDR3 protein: CAWSWAEETQYF
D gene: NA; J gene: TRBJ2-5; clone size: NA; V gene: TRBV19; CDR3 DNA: TGTGCCAGTAGTAACCGCCACAGCCAAGAGACCCAGTACTTC; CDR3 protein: CASSNRHSQETQYF
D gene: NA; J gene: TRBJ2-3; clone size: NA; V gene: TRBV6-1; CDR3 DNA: TGTGCCAGCAGTGAAAACTCGAACACGCAGTATTTT; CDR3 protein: CASSENSNTQYF
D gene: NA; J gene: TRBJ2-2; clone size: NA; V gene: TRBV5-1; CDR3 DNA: TGCGCCAGCAGCTTGGATGGCGGGCGGGACGGGGAGCTGTTTTTT; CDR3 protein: CASSLDGGRDGELFF
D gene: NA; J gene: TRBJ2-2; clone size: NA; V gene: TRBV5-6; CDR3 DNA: TGTGCCAGCACCCCGAGAGGTTGGGCGGGGGCGACCGGGGAGCTGTTTTTT; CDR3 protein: CASTPRGWAGATGELFF
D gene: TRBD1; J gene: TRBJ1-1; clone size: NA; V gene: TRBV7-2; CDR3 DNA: TGTGCCAGCAGCTTCCAGGGGGGTTTGAACACTGAAGCTTTCTTT; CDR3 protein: CASSFQGGLNTEAFF
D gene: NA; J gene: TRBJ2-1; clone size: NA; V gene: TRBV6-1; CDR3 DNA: TGTGCCATCTCCGGAGGACCTTACAATGAGCAGTTCTTC; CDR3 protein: CAISGGPYNEQFF
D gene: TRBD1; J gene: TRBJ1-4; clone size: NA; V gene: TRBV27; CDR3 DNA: TGTGCCAGCAGTTCTCTCAGGGGGATTCAACCTGAAAAACTGTTTTTT; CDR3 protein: CASSSLRGIQPEKLFF
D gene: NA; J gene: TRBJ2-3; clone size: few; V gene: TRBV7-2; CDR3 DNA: TGTGCCAGCAGCTTAGTGGAGGCAGGCGGGGCAGATACGCAGTATTTT; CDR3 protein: CASSLVEAGGADTQYF
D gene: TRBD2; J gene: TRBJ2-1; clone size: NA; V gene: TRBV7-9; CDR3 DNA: TGTGCCAGCAGCCCCCGGACTAGCCAGGTTACTGAGCAGTTCTTC; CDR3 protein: CASSPRTSQVTEQFF
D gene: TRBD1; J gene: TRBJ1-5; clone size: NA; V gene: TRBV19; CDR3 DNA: TGTGCCAGTAGGGTAGGGGGCTTTGGCAATCAGCCCCAGCATTTT; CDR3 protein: CASRVGGFGNQPQHF
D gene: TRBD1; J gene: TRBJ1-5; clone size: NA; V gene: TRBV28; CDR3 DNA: TGTGCCAGCAGTTTGGGGGACAGGGTGTCATGGCCCCAGCATTTT; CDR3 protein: CASSLGDRVSWPQHF
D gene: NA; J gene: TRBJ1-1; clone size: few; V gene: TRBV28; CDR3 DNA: TGTGCCAGCAGCCCCAGGAACACTGAAGCTTTCTTT; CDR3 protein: CASSPRNTEAFF
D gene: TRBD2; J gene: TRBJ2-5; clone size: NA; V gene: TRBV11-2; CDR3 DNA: TGTGCCAGCAGCCGCCAGGGACTAGGGCAAGAGACCCAGTACTTC; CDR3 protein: CASSRQGLGQETQYF
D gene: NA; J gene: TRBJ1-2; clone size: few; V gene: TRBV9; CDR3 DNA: TGTGCCAGCAGCTCGAGCCTCGGGTACAGGGTTGGCTACACCTTC; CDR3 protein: CASSSSLGYRVGYTF
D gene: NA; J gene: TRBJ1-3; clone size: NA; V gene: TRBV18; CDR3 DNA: TGTGCCAGCTCACCACCCGGGGCGGGGGCAAGTGGAAACACCATATATTTT; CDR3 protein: CASSPPGAGASGNTIYF
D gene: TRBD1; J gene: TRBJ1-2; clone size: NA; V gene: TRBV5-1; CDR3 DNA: TGCGCCAGCAGCCCGACAGGGTATGGCTACACCTTC; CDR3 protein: CASSPTGYGYTF
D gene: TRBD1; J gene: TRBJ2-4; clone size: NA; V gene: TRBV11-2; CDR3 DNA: TGTGCCAGCAGCTGGGGGGGAGGGACAGGGGGTCTAAACATTCAGTACTTC; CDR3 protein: CASSWGGGTGGLNIQYF